Here is one T cell receptor (beta chain) with its context. What antigen it recognizes has not been identified. No clone much larger than this one lies a single base away; base qualities are absent. Trimming leaves V shorter by 4 bases and J shorter by 2 bases, with the junction holding 14 bases beyond the gene matches. The CDR3 holds 17 amino acids from the cysteine to the phenylalanine. Left in the record is the CDR3 DNA by itself, 51 bases read in frame from the first base. Per the germline V gene, SGHRS is the CDR1 and YFSETQ is the CDR2. The sample's time point, from its label and the paper: baseline before first vaccination. Vaccinee samples were obtained from the UK trials COV001 and COV002, which included a single-blind randomized controlled phase 2/3 trial of AZD1222 (ChAdOx1 nCoV-19) in healthy adults. For TCRbeta chain sequencing, PBMC samples were collected from trial participants at day 0 and at day 28 after the second dose.

The CDR3 regions of human TCRbeta chains were subjected to immunosequencing. Concerning the study's data processing: Repertoire TCRs were matched against a reference library of SARS-CoV-2-specific TCRs generated with the MIRA antigen-specificity platform. Breadth was defined as the fraction of unique TCRs that were SARS-CoV-2-associated. Depth was defined as the fraction of total T cells that were SARS-CoV-2-associated. Using the MIRA data, each spike-specific TCR was mapped to the spike region that the TCR reacts to and placed in a CD4 or CD8 class. Log10-transformed breadth and depth values were compared by one-way ANOVA with Sidak's multiple comparisons tests. Entries here come from immuneACCESS through TCRdb and include only in-frame sequences with V and J called. Some clones fail to appear in such tables; in the studies checked, an unresolved V gene covers under half of the shortfall, and the cause of the remainder is unknown. That table gives V, J and clone size, and the DNA gave D and trimming. This sample is represented by under 200,000 clones; about 88% of them were singletons. 5.5% of the sample belongs to the ten largest clones.

This sample is part of a study of T cell responses to AZD1222 COVID-19 vaccine (dated by TCRdb to 2020 to 2023). Looking at the study overall: AZD1222 recipients whose second dose came at about 4 weeks and those whose second dose came at about 12 weeks were combined into one group, since spike-specific TCR depth and breadth did not differ between the two schedules. Trial participants were enrolled by age into 18-55, 56-69 and 70-plus year subgroups, with approximately 160, 26 and 62 TCR-sequenced participants respectively. A total of 240 or so trial participants underwent TCR sequencing, of whom about 210 had received two doses of AZD1222 and about 25 had received two doses of the MenACWY control vaccine. Beyond this particular receptor, the publication reports: Participants were mostly white British, with more females than males. The authors suggested clonal diversity may have been underestimated. After two AZD1222 doses, spike-specific TCR breadth and depth were significantly higher than at day 0 and than in MenACWY recipients. Conclusions about previously exposed vaccinees are limited, since just a handful of AZD1222 recipients were seropositive for SARS-CoV-2 at baseline. The whole spike protein was spanned by vaccine-associated CD4 TCRs, and dominant responses were seen in regions 160-218 and 743-854. Because no day 14 peak-response samples were available, repertoires were characterized only after the peak T cell response. The 56-69-year group was small, and its depth increase did not reach significance, likely because of low power. Nearly half of unique spike-specific TCRs reportedly recognized epitopes outside regions mutated in the B.1.351 and B.1.1.7 variants.

This clonotype originated in an adult in good health. The chain is made from TRBV5-1 and TRBJ1-2; a stretch of 7 junction bases matches TRBD1. The material sequenced was peripheral blood, taken on day 0 of AZD1222 vaccination. The CDR3 corresponds to CASSKTGQVVENYGYTF. The sequenced DNA: TGCGCCAGCAGCAAGACAGGGCAGGTGGTGGAGAACTATGGCTACACCTTC.